This T cell receptor (beta chain) was documented in a study of neurological immune-mediated disorders. Findings of the study overall: The multiple sclerosis repertoire cluster showed no association with any clinical or MRI feature. The authors stated that larger cohorts are needed. Across subjects, expanded clones had no CDR3 amino acid sequences in common, pointing to private repertoires in all groups.

This clonotype has ten or more counts. Its antigen is not known. Sequencing runs each yielded over 200 million TCR-beta sequences from 15-18 subjects. TCRdb reanalysed the 5' RACE reads using MiXCR and keeps one entry per CDR3 protein. Of about 33,000 distinct CDR3 sequences in the sample, about 1.6% are singletons; the top ten hold about 9%. The sample taken for sequencing was PBMCs. This TCR came from a woman in her 30s with multiple sclerosis.

CDR3 loop: CSAGRTGHYNEQFF. DNA of the CDR3: TGCAGCGCGGGACGGACGGGGCACTACAATGAGCAGTTCTTC. This chain joins TRBV29-1 and TRBJ2-1; possibly TRBD1 or TRBD2 for D (5 bases each). V gave up 7 bases and J gave up 3 bases, with 16 bases separating them. The germline V gene has CDR1 SQVTM and CDR2 ANQGSEA. The CDR3 runs to 14 residues.